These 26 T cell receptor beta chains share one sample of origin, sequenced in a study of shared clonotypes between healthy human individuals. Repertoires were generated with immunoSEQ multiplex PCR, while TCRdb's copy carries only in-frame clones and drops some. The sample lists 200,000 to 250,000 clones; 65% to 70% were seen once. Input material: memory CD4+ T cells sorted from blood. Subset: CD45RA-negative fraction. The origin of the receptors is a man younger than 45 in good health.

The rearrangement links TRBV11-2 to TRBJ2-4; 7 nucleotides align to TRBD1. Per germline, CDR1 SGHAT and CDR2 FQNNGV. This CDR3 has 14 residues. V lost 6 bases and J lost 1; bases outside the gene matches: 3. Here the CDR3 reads CASRSDRAKNIQYF. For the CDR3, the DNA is TGTGCCAGCAGATCGGACAGGGCCAAAAACATTCAGTACTTC.

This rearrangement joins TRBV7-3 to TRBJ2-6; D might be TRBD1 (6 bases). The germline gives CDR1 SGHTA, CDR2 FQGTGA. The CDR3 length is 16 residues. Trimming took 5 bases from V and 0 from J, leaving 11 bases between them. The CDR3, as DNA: TGTGCCAGCAGCGGAACAGGGTCCTCTGGGGCCAACGTCCTGACTTTC. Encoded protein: CASSGTGSSGANVLTF.

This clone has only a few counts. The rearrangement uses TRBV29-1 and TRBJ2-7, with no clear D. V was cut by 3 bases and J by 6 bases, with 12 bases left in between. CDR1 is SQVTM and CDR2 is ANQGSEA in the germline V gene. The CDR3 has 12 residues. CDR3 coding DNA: TGCAGCGTTGAGGCGCAAGGGCCCGAGCAGTACTTC. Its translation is CSVEAQGPEQYF.

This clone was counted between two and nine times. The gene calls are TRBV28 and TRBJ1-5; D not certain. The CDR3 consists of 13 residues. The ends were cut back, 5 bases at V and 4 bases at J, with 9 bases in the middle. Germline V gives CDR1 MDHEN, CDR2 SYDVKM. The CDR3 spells CASSPGYNQPQHF. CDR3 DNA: TGTGCCAGCAGTCCAGGTTATAATCAGCCCCAGCATTTT.

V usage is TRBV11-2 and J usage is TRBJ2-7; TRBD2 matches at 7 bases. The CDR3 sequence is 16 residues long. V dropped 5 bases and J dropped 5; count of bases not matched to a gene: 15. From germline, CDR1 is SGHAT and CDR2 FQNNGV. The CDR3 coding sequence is TGTGCCAGCAGCGGGCTGGTGGGTACTAGCGCCCACGAGCAGTACTTC. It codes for CASSGLVGTSAHEQYF.

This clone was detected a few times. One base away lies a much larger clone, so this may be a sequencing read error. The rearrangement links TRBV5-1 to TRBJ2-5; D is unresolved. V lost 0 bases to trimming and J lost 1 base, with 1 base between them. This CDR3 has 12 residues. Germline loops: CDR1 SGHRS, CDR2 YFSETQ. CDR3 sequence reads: CASSLAQETQYF. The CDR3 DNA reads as TGCGCCAGCAGCTTGGCCCAAGAGACCCAGTACTTC.

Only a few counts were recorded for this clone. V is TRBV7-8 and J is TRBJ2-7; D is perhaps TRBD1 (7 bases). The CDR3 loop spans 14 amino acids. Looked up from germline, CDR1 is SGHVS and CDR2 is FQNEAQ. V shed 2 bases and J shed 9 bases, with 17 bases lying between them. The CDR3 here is CASSLLQGGRGQYF. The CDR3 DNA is TGTGCCAGCAGCTTACTGCAGGGGGGAAGGGGGCAGTACTTC.

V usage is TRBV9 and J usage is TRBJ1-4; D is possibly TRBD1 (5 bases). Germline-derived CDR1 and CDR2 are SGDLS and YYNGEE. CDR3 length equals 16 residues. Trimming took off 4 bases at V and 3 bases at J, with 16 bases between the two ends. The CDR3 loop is CASSRDPGAANEKLFF. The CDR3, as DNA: TGTGCCAGCAGCCGGGACCCCGGCGCCGCTAATGAAAAACTGTTTTTT.

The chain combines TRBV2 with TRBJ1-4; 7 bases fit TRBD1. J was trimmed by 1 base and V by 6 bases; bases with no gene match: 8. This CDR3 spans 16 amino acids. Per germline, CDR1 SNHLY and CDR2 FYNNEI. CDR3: CASRRGQGGTNEKLFF. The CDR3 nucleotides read TGTGCCAGCAGGAGGGGGCAGGGGGGAACTAATGAAAAACTGTTTTTT. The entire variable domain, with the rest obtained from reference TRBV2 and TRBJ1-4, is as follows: EPEVTQTPSHQVTQMGQEVILRCVPISNHLYFYWYRQILGQKVEFLVSFYNNEISEKSEIFDDQFSVERPDGSNFTLKIRSTKLEDSAMYFCASRRGQGGTNEKLFFGSGTQLSVL.

CDR3 loop: CASTPSLAGGFYGYTF. CDR3 DNA sequence: TGTGCCAGCACCCCTAGTCTGGCAGGGGGCTTTTATGGCTACACCTTC. This chain joins TRBV28 and TRBJ1-2; 8 bases agree with TRBD1. The CDR3 is made up of 16 amino acids. V lost 7 bases, J lost 5 bases, and 15 bases stayed unmatched. Germline-derived CDR1 and CDR2 are MDHEN and SYDVKM.

DNA of the CDR3: TGTGCCAGCAGCGTAGGGGTAGCGGGAGGCACCGGGGAGCTGTTTTTT. Protein: CASSVGVAGGTGELFF. V gene TRBV9 combines with J gene TRBJ2-2; 10 bases line up with TRBD2. V lost 0 bases, J lost 4 bases, and 3 bases stayed unmatched. This CDR3 spans 16 amino acids. Germline-derived CDR1 and CDR2 are SGDLS and YYNGEE.

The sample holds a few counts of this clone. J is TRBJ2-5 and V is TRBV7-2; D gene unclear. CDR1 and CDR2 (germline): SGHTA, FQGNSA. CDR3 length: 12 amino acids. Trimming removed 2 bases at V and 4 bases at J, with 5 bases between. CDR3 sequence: CASSLIPETQYF. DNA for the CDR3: TGTGCCAGCAGCTTAATCCCAGAGACCCAGTACTTC.

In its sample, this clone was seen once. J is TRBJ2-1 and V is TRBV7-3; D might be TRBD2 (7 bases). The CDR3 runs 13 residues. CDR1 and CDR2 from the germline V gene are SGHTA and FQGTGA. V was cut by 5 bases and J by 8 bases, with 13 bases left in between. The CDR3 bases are TGTGCCAGCAGCCGAAGGGGGGGCGATGAGCAGTTCTTC. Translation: CASSRRGGDEQFF.

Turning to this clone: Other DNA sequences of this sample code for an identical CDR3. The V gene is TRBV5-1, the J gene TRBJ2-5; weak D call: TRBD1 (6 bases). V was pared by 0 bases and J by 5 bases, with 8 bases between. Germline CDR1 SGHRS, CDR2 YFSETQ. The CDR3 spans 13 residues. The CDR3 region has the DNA TGCGCCAGCAGCTTGGGAGGGGGTGAGACCCAGTACTTC. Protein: CASSLGGGETQYF.

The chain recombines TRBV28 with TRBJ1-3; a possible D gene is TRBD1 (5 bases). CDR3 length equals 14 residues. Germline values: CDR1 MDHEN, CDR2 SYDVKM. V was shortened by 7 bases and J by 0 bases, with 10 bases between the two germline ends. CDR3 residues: CASKIDSSGNTIYF. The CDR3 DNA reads TGTGCCAGCAAAATTGACAGCTCTGGAAACACCATATATTTT.

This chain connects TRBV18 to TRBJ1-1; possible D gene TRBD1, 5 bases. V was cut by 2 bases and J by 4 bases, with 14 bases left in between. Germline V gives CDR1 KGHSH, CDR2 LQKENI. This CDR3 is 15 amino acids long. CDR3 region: CASSPSGGISTEAFF. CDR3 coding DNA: TGTGCCAGCTCACCATCGGGGGGAATTAGCACTGAAGCTTTCTTT.

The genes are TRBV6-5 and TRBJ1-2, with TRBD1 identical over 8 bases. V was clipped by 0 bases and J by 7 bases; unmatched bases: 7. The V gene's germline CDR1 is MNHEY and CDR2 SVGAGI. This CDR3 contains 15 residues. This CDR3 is CASSYSAGGLGGYTF. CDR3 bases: TGTGCCAGCAGTTACTCGGCAGGGGGCCTCGGTGGCTACACCTTC.

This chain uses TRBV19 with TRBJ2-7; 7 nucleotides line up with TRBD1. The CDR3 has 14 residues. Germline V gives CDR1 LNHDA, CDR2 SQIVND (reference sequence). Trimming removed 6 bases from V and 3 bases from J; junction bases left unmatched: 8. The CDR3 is CASSPQGEDYEQYF. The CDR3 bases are TGTGCCAGTAGCCCTCAGGGGGAAGACTACGAGCAGTACTTC.

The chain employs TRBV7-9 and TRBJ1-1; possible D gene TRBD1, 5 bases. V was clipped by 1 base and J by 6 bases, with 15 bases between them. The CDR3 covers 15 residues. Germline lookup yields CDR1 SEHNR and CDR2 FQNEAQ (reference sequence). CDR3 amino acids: CASSLVGALGAEAFF. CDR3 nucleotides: TGTGCCAGCAGCTTAGTTGGGGCCCTAGGCGCTGAAGCTTTCTTT.

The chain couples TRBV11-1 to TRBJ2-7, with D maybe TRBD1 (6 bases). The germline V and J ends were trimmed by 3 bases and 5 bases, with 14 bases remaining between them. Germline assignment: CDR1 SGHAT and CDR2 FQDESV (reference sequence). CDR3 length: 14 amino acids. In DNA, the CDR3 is TGTGCCAGCAGCTTTTCAGGGGCTGGCAACGAGCAGTACTTC. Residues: CASSFSGAGNEQYF.

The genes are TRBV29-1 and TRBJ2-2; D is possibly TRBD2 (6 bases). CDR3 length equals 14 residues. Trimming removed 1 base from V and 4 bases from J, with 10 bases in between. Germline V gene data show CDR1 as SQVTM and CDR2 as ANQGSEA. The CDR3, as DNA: TGCAGCGTTGAAGCGGAGGGTGGCACCGGGGAGCTGTTTTTT. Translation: CSVEAEGGTGELFF.

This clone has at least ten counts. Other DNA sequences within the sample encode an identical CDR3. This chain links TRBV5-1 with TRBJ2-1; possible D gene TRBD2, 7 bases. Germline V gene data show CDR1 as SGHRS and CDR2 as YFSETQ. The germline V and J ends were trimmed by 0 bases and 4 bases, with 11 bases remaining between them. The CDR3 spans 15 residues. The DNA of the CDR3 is TGCGCCAGCAGCTTGGAGGGGGGGACGTACAATGAGCAGTTCTTC. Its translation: CASSLEGGTYNEQFF. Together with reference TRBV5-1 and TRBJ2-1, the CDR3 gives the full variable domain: KAGVTQTPRYLIKTRGQQVTLSCSPISGHRSVSWYQQTPGQGLQFLFEYFSETQRNKGNFPGRFSGRQFSNSRSEMNVSTLELGDSALYLCASSLEGGTYNEQFFGPGTRLTVL.

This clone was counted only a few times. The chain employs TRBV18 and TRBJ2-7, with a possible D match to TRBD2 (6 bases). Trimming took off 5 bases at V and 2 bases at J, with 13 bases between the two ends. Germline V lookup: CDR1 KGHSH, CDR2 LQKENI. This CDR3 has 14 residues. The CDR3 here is CASSTGLLTYEQYF. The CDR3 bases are TGTGCCAGCTCAACGGGACTTCTAACCTACGAGCAGTACTTC.

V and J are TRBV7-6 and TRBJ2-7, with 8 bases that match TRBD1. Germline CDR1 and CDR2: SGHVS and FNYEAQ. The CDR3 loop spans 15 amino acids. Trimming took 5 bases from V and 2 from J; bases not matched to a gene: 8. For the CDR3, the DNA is TGTGCCAGCAGCCGACAGGGGCCGGACCCCTACGAGCAGTACTTC. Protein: CASSRQGPDPYEQYF.

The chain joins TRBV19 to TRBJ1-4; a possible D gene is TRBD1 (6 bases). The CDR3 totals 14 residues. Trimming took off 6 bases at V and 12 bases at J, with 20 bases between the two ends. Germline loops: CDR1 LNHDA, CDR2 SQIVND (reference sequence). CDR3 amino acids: CASSRQAGWRELFF. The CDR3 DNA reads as TGTGCCAGTAGCCGACAGGCTGGGTGGAGGGAACTGTTTTTT.

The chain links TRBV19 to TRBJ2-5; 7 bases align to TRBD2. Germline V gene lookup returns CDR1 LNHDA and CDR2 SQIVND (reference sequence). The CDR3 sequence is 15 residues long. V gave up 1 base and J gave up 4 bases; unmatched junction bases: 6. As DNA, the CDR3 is TGTGCCAGTAGTATAGGGGGCGGGAGCAGAGAGACCCAGTACTTC. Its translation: CASSIGGGSRETQYF.